The rows below give T cell receptor beta chains drawn from one sample of a study of blood T cell repertoires in COVID-19. Clones were read by immunoSEQ multiplex PCR, and TCRdb kept only the in-frame ones, dropping some. The repertoire has 250,000 to 350,000 clones, approximately 88% of them found once; the top ten carry more than 1.1%. The sequenced sample consisted of peripheral blood. Receptors were obtained from a human donor with COVID-19, enrolled during active disease. The donor label of this sample is uncertain. The CDR3 runs from the conserved cysteine through the conserved F or W. The order of the fields is J gene, V gene, CDR3 length, clone size, D gene, CDR3 DNA, CDR3 protein. D genes are given only for firm matches. For some rows the clone size is stated as once, few or many, or as a class when expanded; others skip it.

J gene: TRBJ1-5
V gene: TRBV5-5
CDR3 length: 15
clone size: .
D gene: TRBD1
CDR3 DNA: TGTGCCAGCTCGGGGACAGGGGGCATCAATCAGCCCCAGCATTTT
CDR3 protein: CASSGTGGINQPQHF

J gene: TRBJ1-1
V gene: TRBV12-3/TRBV12-4
CDR3 length: 12
clone size: .
D gene: .
CDR3 DNA: TGTGCCAGCCGGGGGGTGTGGACTGAAGCTTTCTTT
CDR3 protein: CASRGVWTEAFF

J gene: TRBJ2-7
V gene: TRBV27
CDR3 length: 14
clone size: many
D gene: TRBD1
CDR3 DNA: TGTGCCAGCAGGGCTGGACAGGGGGCCTACGAGCAGTACTTC
CDR3 protein: CASRAGQGAYEQYF

J gene: TRBJ2-2
V gene: TRBV7-3
CDR3 length: 13
clone size: .
D gene: .
CDR3 DNA: TGTGCCAGCAGTGTACTGAACACCGGGGAGCTGTTTTTT
CDR3 protein: CASSVLNTGELFF

J gene: TRBJ2-1
V gene: TRBV7-8
CDR3 length: 15
clone size: once
D gene: .
CDR3 DNA: TGTGCCAGCCTACAAGGAGACCCGCGATACAATGAGCAGTTCTTC
CDR3 protein: CASLQGDPRYNEQFF

J gene: TRBJ2-7
V gene: TRBV4-3
CDR3 length: 16
clone size: .
D gene: .
CDR3 DNA: TGCGCCAGCAGCCAAGGCGACGCCAGGGTGATGGACGAGCAGTACTTC
CDR3 protein: CASSQGDARVMDEQYF

J gene: TRBJ2-3
V gene: TRBV30
CDR3 length: 15
clone size: few
D gene: .
CDR3 DNA: TGTGCCTGGAGCCCCCTAGCAGGGGCTATGGATACGCAGTATTTT
CDR3 protein: CAWSPLAGAMDTQYF

J gene: TRBJ2-3
V gene: TRBV28
CDR3 length: 16
clone size: .
D gene: .
CDR3 DNA: TGTGCCAGCAGTTTGGGGCGAAAGGGCTATCAAGATACGCAGTATTTT
CDR3 protein: CASSLGRKGYQDTQYF

J gene: TRBJ2-3
V gene: TRBV19
CDR3 length: 16
clone size: .
D gene: TRBD2
CDR3 DNA: TGTGCCAGTAGTATCATGGGCGGGAGATTAACAGATACGCAGTATTTT
CDR3 protein: CASSIMGGRLTDTQYF

J gene: TRBJ2-2
V gene: TRBV27
CDR3 length: 15
clone size: once
D gene: .
CDR3 DNA: TGTGCCAGCAGTTTACCGGGAGTGAACACCGGGGAGCTGTTTTTT
CDR3 protein: CASSLPGVNTGELFF

J gene: TRBJ2-1
V gene: TRBV5-1
CDR3 length: 15
clone size: .
D gene: .
CDR3 DNA: TGCGCCAGCAGCTTGGGTCTGGGGAGTCCCAATGAGCAGTTCTTC
CDR3 protein: CASSLGLGSPNEQFF

J gene: TRBJ2-7
V gene: TRBV30
CDR3 length: 14
clone size: .
D gene: TRBD2
CDR3 DNA: TGTGCCTGGAGTGTAGTCCTAGCGGGATCCGAGCAGTACTTC
CDR3 protein: CAWSVVLAGSEQYF

J gene: TRBJ2-1
V gene: TRBV4-3
CDR3 length: 20
clone size: .
D gene: TRBD2
CDR3 DNA: TGCGCCAGCAGCCAAGATCTTGATCTAGCGGGAGGGTTCGGGTTCAATGAGCAGTTCTTC
CDR3 protein: CASSQDLDLAGGFGFNEQFF

J gene: TRBJ2-2
V gene: TRBV7-3
CDR3 length: 15
clone size: .
D gene: .
CDR3 DNA: TGTGCCAGCAGCAAGGACTTACCCAACACCGGGGAGCTGTTTTTT
CDR3 protein: CASSKDLPNTGELFF

J gene: TRBJ2-2
V gene: TRBV10-2
CDR3 length: 13
clone size: once
D gene: .
CDR3 DNA: TGCGCCAGCAGTGAGTACGAGGCCGGGGAGCTGTTTTTT
CDR3 protein: CASSEYEAGELFF

J gene: TRBJ1-5
V gene: TRBV6-4
CDR3 length: 13
clone size: .
D gene: .
CDR3 DNA: TGTGCCAGCAGCGCATACAGGAATCAGCCCCAGCATTTT
CDR3 protein: CASSAYRNQPQHF

J gene: TRBJ1-2
V gene: TRBV21-1
CDR3 length: 14
clone size: .
D gene: .
CDR3 DNA: TGTGCCAGCGCGAGGGACAGGGATGGCTATGGCTACACCTTC
CDR3 protein: CASARDRDGYGYTF

J gene: TRBJ2-2
V gene: TRBV7-8
CDR3 length: 14
clone size: few
D gene: .
CDR3 DNA: TGTGCCAGCAGCTTAAGAGAGAACACCGGGGAGCTGTTTTTT
CDR3 protein: CASSLRENTGELFF

J gene: TRBJ1-1
V gene: TRBV6-6
CDR3 length: 14
clone size: .
D gene: .
CDR3 DNA: TGTGCCACGGCGGGGGGGGCGCGGGACACTGAAGCTTTCTTT
CDR3 protein: CATAGGARDTEAFF

J gene: TRBJ2-7
V gene: TRBV3-1/TRBV3-2
CDR3 length: 11
clone size: .
D gene: .
CDR3 DNA: TGTGCCAGCAGCCAAGCCTCCGAGCAGTACTTC
CDR3 protein: CASSQASEQYF

J gene: TRBJ2-7
V gene: TRBV5-6
CDR3 length: 13
clone size: .
D gene: TRBD1
CDR3 DNA: TGTGCCAGCAGCTGGGGGACAGGGCCCGAGCAGTACTTC
CDR3 protein: CASSWGTGPEQYF

J gene: TRBJ1-1
V gene: TRBV6-5
CDR3 length: 15
clone size: .
D gene: TRBD1
CDR3 DNA: TGTGCCAGCAGGCCGGGACAGGGGACGATTACTGAAGCTTTCTTT
CDR3 protein: CASRPGQGTITEAFF

J gene: TRBJ2-1
V gene: TRBV27
CDR3 length: 16
clone size: once
D gene: .
CDR3 DNA: TGTGCCAGCAGCCCGGACGGGGTGAGCTCCTACAATGAGCAGTTCTTC
CDR3 protein: CASSPDGVSSYNEQFF

J gene: TRBJ1-1
V gene: TRBV6-5
CDR3 length: 12
clone size: .
D gene: .
CDR3 DNA: TGTGCCAGCTGGAGGGCGAACACTGAAGCTTTCTTT
CDR3 protein: CASWRANTEAFF

J gene: TRBJ1-4
V gene: TRBV30
CDR3 length: 15
clone size: .
D gene: TRBD1
CDR3 DNA: TGTGCCTGGAGTGTACGCAGGACAGGGGGTGAAAAACTGTTTTTT
CDR3 protein: CAWSVRRTGGEKLFF

J gene: TRBJ1-1
V gene: TRBV10-3
CDR3 length: 14
clone size: .
D gene: .
CDR3 DNA: TGTGCCATCAGGGGGGACACGACGAACACTGAAGCTTTCTTT
CDR3 protein: CAIRGDTTNTEAFF

J gene: TRBJ2-7
V gene: TRBV3-1/TRBV3-2
CDR3 length: 13
clone size: once
D gene: TRBD2
CDR3 DNA: TGTGCCAGCACCAGAGGCGGGAGGGTCGAGCAGTACTTC
CDR3 protein: CASTRGGRVEQYF

J gene: TRBJ1-2
V gene: TRBV7-3
CDR3 length: 17
clone size: .
D gene: TRBD1
CDR3 DNA: TGTGCCAGCAGCTTAAACTCGGGACAGGGACCTAACTATGGCTACACCTTC
CDR3 protein: CASSLNSGQGPNYGYTF

J gene: TRBJ1-5
V gene: TRBV18
CDR3 length: 14
clone size: .
D gene: .
CDR3 DNA: TGTGCCAGCTCTAACAGTGATAGCAATCAGCCCCAGCATTTT
CDR3 protein: CASSNSDSNQPQHF